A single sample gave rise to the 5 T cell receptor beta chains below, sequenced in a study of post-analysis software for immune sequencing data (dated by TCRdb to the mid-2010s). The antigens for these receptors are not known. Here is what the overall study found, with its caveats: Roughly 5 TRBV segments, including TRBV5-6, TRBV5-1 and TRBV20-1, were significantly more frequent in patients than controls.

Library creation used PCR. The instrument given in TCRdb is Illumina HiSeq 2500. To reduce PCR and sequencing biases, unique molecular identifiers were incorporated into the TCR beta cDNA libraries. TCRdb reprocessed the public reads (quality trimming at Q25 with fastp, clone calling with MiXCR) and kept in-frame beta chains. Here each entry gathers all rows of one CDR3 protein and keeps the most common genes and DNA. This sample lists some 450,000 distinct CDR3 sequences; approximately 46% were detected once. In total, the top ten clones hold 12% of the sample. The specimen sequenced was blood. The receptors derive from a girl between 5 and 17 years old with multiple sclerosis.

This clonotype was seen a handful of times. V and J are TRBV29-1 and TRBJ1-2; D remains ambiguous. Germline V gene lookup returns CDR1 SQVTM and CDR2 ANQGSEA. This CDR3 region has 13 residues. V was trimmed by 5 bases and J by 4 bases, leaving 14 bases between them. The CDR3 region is CSVIPTAGYGYTF. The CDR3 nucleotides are TGCAGCGTTATTCCCACCGCAGGCTATGGCTACACCTTC.

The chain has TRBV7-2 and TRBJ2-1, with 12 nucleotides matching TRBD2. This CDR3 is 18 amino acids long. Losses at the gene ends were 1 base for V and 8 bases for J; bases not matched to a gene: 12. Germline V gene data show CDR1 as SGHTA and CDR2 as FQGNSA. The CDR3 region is CASSLGLAGVSYEDEQFF. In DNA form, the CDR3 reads TGTGCCAGCAGCTTAGGACTAGCGGGAGTCTCCTATGAGGATGAGCAGTTCTTC.

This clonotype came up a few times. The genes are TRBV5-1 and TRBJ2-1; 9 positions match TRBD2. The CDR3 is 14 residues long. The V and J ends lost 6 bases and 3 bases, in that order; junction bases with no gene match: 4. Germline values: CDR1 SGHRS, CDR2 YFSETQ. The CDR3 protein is CASTVSGGYNEQFF. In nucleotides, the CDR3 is TGCGCCAGCACCGTTAGCGGGGGCTACAATGAGCAGTTCTTC.

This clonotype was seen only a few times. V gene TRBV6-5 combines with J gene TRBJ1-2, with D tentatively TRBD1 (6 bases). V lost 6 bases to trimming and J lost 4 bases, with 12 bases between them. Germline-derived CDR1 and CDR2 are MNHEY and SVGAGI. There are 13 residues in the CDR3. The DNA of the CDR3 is TGTGCCAGCAGCCGTGCGGGGGCCTATGGCTACACCTTC. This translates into CASSRAGAYGYTF.

The CDR3 loop reads CSASGGIDYEQYF. The CDR3 DNA sequence: TGCAGTGCTAGCGGCGGGATCGACTACGAGCAGTACTTC. The chain couples TRBV20-1 to TRBJ2-7, with TRBD2 as a possible D gene (6 bases). Trimming took 3 bases from V and 3 from J, leaving 12 bases between them. The CDR3 covers 13 residues. The V gene's germline CDR1 is DFQATT and CDR2 SNEGSKA (reference sequence).